These 8 T cell receptor beta chains were sequenced from one sample in a study of T cells in Graves' hyperthyroidism and ophthalmopathy. RNA transcripts gave rise to amplified TCR beta CDR3 regions. HTBI primers were used for first-round RT-PCR of the TCR CDR3. TCRdb processed the multiplex PCR reads anew with MiXCR; each CDR3 protein has one entry. The repertoire includes a few hundred thousand distinct CDR3 sequences, about 14% of them detected once, and more than 20% sits in the top ten. The sequencing sample was made of blood. The receptors originated from a man under 40 with Graves' hyperthyroidism that later progressed to Graves' ophthalmopathy.

A word on this clonotype: This may be a read error: a much more frequent sequence differs by one nucleotide. This CDR3 fails to terminate in the conserved phenylalanine or tryptophan, so it likely reflects a read error. The chain uses TRBV5-1 and TRBJ2-7; D remains unclear. The CDR3 extends over 13 amino acids. Germline assignment: CDR1 SGHRS and CDR2 YFSETQ. The CDR3 DNA is TGCGCCAGCAGCTTGGTTAGCTCCCACGAGCAGTACTTA. Translating gives CASSLVSSHEQYL.

This clonotype occurred many times. V usage is TRBV12-3 or TRBV12-4 and J usage is TRBJ1-5; 11 positions agree with TRBD1. This CDR3 comprises 15 residues. With V trimmed by 4 bases and J by 6 bases, 5 bases remained unmatched. In nucleotides, the CDR3 is TGTGCCAGCAGTTGGACGGACAGGGGGCGTCAGCCCCAGCATTTT. Its protein is CASSWTDRGRQPQHF.

This clonotype was found many times. A read error may account for a junction end that differs from germline. V usage is TRBV27 and J usage is TRBJ2-3; D is unresolved. CDR1 is MNHEY and CDR2 is SMNVEV in the germline V gene (reference sequence). This CDR3 is 11 amino acids long. CDR3 sequence: CASSTTDTQYF. The CDR3 DNA follows: TGCGCCAGCAGCACCACAGATACGCAGTATTTT.

Ten or more counts support this clonotype. In DNA form, the CDR3 reads TGTGCCAGCAGCTTACCTAGCGGGGCAGAGAACGAGCAGTACTTC. Translation gives CASSLPSGAENEQYF. The rearrangement links TRBV11-2 to TRBJ2-7, with 9 positions matching TRBD2. Germline V gene lookup returns CDR1 SGHAT and CDR2 FQNNGV. The CDR3 is made up of 15 amino acids. J was trimmed by 5 bases and V by 2 bases; bases with no gene match: 7.

This clonotype was found a few times. This chain joins TRBV6-1 and TRBJ1-6, with a tentative D call TRBD1 (5 bases). The CDR3 spans 16 residues. CDR1 is MNHNS, CDR2 SASEGT, per germline. Trimming shortened V by 4 bases and J by 9 bases, and 19 bases separated the two germline ends. CDR3 nucleotides: TGTGCCAGCAGTGGGAGCGGGACGGAGCCAGGTTCACCCCTCCACTTT. This sequence encodes CASSGSGTEPGSPLHF.

This clonotype was picked up many times. The chain carries TRBV6-2 or TRBV6-3 and TRBJ1-2; a possible D gene is TRBD1 (6 bases). Germline CDR1 and CDR2: MNHEY and SVGEGT. The germline V and J ends were trimmed by 3 bases and 0 bases, with 11 bases remaining between them. This CDR3 has 15 residues. This CDR3 reads CASSYDRPANYGYTF. CDR3 nucleotides: TGTGCCAGCAGTTATGACAGGCCAGCTAACTATGGCTACACCTTC.

This clonotype has a handful of counts. CDR3 region: CAWSAGGTNSPLHF. The CDR3 DNA reads TGTGCCTGGAGTGCGGGGGGCACGAATTCACCCCTCCACTTT. V usage is TRBV30 and J usage is TRBJ1-6, with a tentative D call TRBD1 (6 bases). The V and J ends lost 1 base and 7 bases respectively, with 11 bases between them. The germline CDR1 and CDR2 sequences are GTSNPN and SVGIG (reference sequence). The CDR3 is 14 amino acids.

This clonotype was recorded a few times. The chain is built from TRBV6-1 and TRBJ2-3, with D possibly called TRBD1 or TRBD2 (5 bases each). Germline CDR1 and CDR2: MNHNS and SASEGT. CDR3 length: 14 residues. The ends were cut back, 5 bases at V and 8 bases at J, with 17 bases in the middle. CDR3 residues: CASSPGTRLGTQYF. In DNA, the CDR3 is TGTGCCAGCAGTCCAGGGACCCGGCTGGGTACGCAGTATTTT.